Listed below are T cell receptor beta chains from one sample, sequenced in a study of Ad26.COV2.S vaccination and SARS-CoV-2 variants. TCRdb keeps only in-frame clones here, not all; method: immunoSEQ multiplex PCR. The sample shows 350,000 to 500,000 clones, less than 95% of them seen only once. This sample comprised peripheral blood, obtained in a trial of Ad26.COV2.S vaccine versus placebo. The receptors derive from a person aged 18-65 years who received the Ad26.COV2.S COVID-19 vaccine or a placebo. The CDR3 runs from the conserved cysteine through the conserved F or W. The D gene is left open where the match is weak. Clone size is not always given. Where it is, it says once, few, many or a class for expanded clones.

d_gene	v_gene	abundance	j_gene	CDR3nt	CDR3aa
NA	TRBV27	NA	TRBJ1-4	TGTGCCAGCAGACTATTAAGGGACGGGGAGGAAAAACTGTTTTTT	CASRLLRDGEEKLFF
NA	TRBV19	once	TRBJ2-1	TGTGCCAGTAGTCCCCTAAGGGTAGCCTCCTACAATGAGCAGTTCTTC	CASSPLRVASYNEQFF
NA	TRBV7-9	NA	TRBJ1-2	TGTGCCAGCAGCTTATCCCTGGCCAGGGGCTATGGCTACACCTTC	CASSLSLARGYGYTF
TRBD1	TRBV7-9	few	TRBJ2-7	TGTGCCAGCAGCGGGACAGGGGTCGAGCAGTACTTC	CASSGTGVEQYF
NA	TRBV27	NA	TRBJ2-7	TGTGCCAGCAGTTTAATGGACGGTTACGAGCAGTACTTC	CASSLMDGYEQYF
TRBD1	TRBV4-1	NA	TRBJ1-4	TGCGCCAGCAGGGGCCAGGGGGCGCTTGAAAAACTGTTTTTT	CASRGQGALEKLFF
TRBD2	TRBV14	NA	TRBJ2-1	TGTGCCAGCAGCCAAGGGCTAGCGGGAGTATTTGAGCAGTTCTTC	CASSQGLAGVFEQFF
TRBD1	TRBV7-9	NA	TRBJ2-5	TGTGCCAGCAGCCCTCGGGACAGCCAAGAGACCCAGTACTTC	CASSPRDSQETQYF
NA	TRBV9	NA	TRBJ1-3	TGTGCCAGTCAAGGGGACACCTCTGGAAACACCATATATTTT	CASQGDTSGNTIYF
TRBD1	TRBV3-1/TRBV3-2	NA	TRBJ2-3	TGTGCCAGCAGCCGGACAGGGGCCCGCACAGATACGCAGTATTTT	CASSRTGARTDTQYF
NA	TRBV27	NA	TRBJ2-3	TGTGCCAGCAGTCCCCGTGGTGTAAGGCAAGATACGCAGTATTTT	CASSPRGVRQDTQYF
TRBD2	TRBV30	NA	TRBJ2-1	TGTGCCTGGATACCACTTACTCCGGGGGGTGAGCAGTTCTTC	CAWIPLTPGGEQFF
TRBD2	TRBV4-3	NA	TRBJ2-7	TGCGCCAGCAGCCTCAGACTAGCGGAGTCCTACGAGCAGTACTTC	CASSLRLAESYEQYF
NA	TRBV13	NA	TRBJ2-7	TGTGCCAGCAGCTCCCGTCGAAAGGACGGTGCCTACGAGCAGTACTTC	CASSSRRKDGAYEQYF
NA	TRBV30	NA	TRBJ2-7	TGTGCCTGGAGTCTCGGGAACTTGGGCTCCTACGAGCAGTACTTC	CAWSLGNLGSYEQYF
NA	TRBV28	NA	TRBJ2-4	TGTGCCAGCAGTAGGGGCGGCACGTCGGCCAAAAACATTCAGTACTTC	CASSRGGTSAKNIQYF
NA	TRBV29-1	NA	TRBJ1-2	TGCAGCGTTGAAGAGGGACGGGTATATGGCTACACCTTC	CSVEEGRVYGYTF
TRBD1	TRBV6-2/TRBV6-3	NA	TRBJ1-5	TGTGCCAGCAGTACCGGACAGGGTTTGAATCAGCCCCAGCATTTT	CASSTGQGLNQPQHF
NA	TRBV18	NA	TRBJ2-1	TGTGCCAGCTCAGGTGGCCAACCGTCAATAAGGGGGAATGAGCAGTTCTTC	CASSGGQPSIRGNEQFF
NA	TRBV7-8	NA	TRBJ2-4	TGTGCCAGCAGCTTAGCTTGGGGAAAAGCCAAAAACATTCAGTACTTC	CASSLAWGKAKNIQYF
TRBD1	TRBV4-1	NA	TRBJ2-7	TGCGCCAGCAGCCAGGACAGGGTAGACTACGAGCAGTACTTC	CASSQDRVDYEQYF
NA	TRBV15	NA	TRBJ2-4	TGTGCCACCAGCAGAGATACAACGTTGCAAAACATTCAGTACTTC	CATSRDTTLQNIQYF
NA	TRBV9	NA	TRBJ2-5	TGTGCCAGCAGCGTAGGTGAGGGTAAGGAGACCCAGTACTTC	CASSVGEGKETQYF
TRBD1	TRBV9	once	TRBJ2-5	TGTGCCAGCAGCGTAGGGACAGGGGGTTTCCGAGAGACCCAGTACTTC	CASSVGTGGFRETQYF
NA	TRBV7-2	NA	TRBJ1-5	TGTGCCAGCAGCTATGACGCCGATGAGCCCCAGCATTTT	CASSYDADEPQHF
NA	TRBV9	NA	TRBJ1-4	TGTGCCAGCAGCGTTGATACGGGACCGGAAAAACTGTTTTTT	CASSVDTGPEKLFF
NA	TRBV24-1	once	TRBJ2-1	TGTGCCACCAGTGATTTGCCTTACAATGAGCAGTTCTTC	CATSDLPYNEQFF